The 10 T cell receptor beta chains listed next were all sequenced from one sample in a study of blood T cell repertoires in COVID-19. Clones were sequenced by immunoSEQ multiplex PCR, and TCRdb holds only the in-frame ones, with some missing. The profile covers under 200,000 clones, with 80% to 90% appearing a single time and roughly 9.7% taken by the ten largest. Sequencing used peripheral blood. All receptors come from an older woman with COVID-19, enrolled during active disease.

This chain links TRBV12-3 or TRBV12-4 with TRBJ2-2, with unresolved D. Deletions cut 3 bases from V and 10 bases from J, with 9 bases between. The CDR3 covers 12 residues. CDR3 region: CASSLGPQELFF. The CDR3 DNA reads as TGTGCCAGCAGTTTGGGCCCGCAGGAGCTGTTTTTT.

The chain couples TRBV10-2 to TRBJ1-1; no definite D call. CDR3 size: 14 residues. Per the germline V gene, CDR1 is WSHSY and CDR2 is SAAADI. V was cut by 6 bases and J by 3 bases, with 14 bases left in between. The CDR3 protein is CASREQRGYTEAFF. In nucleotides, the CDR3 is TGCGCCAGCAGGGAACAACGAGGGTACACTGAAGCTTTCTTT.

For the CDR3, the DNA is TGTGCCTGGAAGGGGTCGGGGCAGGGGGCAAATCAGCCCCAGCATTTT. Its protein is CAWKGSGQGANQPQHF. This rearrangement joins TRBV30 to TRBJ1-5; 8 positions agree with TRBD1. With V trimmed by 4 bases and J by 4 bases, 12 bases remained unmatched. CDR1 and CDR2 from the germline V gene are GTSNPN and SVGIG (reference sequence). This CDR3 contains 16 residues.

The chain employs TRBV18 and TRBJ1-5; D is unclear. From germline, CDR1 is KGHSH and CDR2 LQKENI. CDR3 length: 14 residues. V dropped 2 bases and J dropped 0 bases, with 5 bases sitting between them. CDR3 in DNA: TGTGCCAGCTCACCATGGGCTAGCAATCAGCCCCAGCATTTT. This sequence encodes CASSPWASNQPQHF. The variable domain in full, with the rest retrieved from reference TRBV18 and TRBJ1-5, is NAGVMQNPRHLVRRRGQEARLRCSPMKGHSHVYWYRQLPEEGLKFMVYLQKENIIDESGMPKERFSAEFPKEGPSILRIQQVVRGDSAAYFCASSPWASNQPQHFGDGTRLSIL.

The chain recombines TRBV5-4 with TRBJ1-4; no clear D gene. The CDR3 runs to 17 residues. Germline V gives CDR1 SGHNT, CDR2 YYREEE (reference sequence). The V gene lost 0 bases and the J gene lost 10 bases, with 22 bases spanning the gap. This CDR3 is CASSLGYKGQSGGKLFF. CDR3 nucleotides: TGTGCCAGCAGCTTGGGGTATAAGGGCCAGAGCGGCGGAAAACTGTTTTTT.

The V gene is TRBV4-3, the J gene TRBJ2-3, with 11 bases that match TRBD2. Germline CDR1 LGHNA, CDR2 YSLEER. The junction had 3 bases not matched to a gene; V was cut back by 0 bases and J by 4 bases. CDR3 length equals 16 residues. The CDR3 here is CASSQDSGRGSDTQYF. DNA for the CDR3: TGCGCCAGCAGCCAAGATAGCGGGAGGGGGTCAGATACGCAGTATTTT.

The V call is TRBV19, the J call TRBJ1-6; D is perhaps TRBD1 (6 bases). Germline assignment: CDR1 LNHDA and CDR2 SQIVND (reference sequence). Trimming cost V 5 bases and J 2 bases, with 16 bases left between them. The CDR3 totals 17 residues. CDR3 coding DNA: TGTGCCAGTAGTCGGATACAGGGAGGGACCTATAATTCACCCCTCCACTTT. Protein product: CASSRIQGGTYNSPLHF.

In its sample, this clone was seen once. This chain uses TRBV30 with TRBJ1-4; TRBD1 agrees at 8 bases. V shed 3 bases and J 6 bases; nucleotides not matched to a gene: 9. Germline V gene data show CDR1 as GTSNPN and CDR2 as SVGIG (reference sequence). The CDR3 has 15 residues. This chain's CDR3 is CAWSRRGQGDEKLFF. In DNA, the CDR3 is TGTGCCTGGAGCCGCCGCGGACAGGGAGATGAAAAACTGTTTTTT.

This clone was observed once. The chain uses TRBV4-2 and TRBJ2-2; 12 nucleotides align to TRBD2. Germline lookup yields CDR1 LGHNA and CDR2 YNFKEQ. This CDR3 is 17 amino acids long. Trimming cost V 4 bases and J 1 base; bases outside gene matches: 4. CDR3 sequence reads: CASSRVTSGRNTGELFF. CDR3 bases: TGTGCCAGCAGCCGGGTGACTAGCGGGAGGAACACCGGGGAGCTGTTTTTT.

The chain combines TRBV12-3 or TRBV12-4 with TRBJ1-6, with 9 bases aligning to TRBD1. The V and J ends lost 5 bases and 10 bases, in that order; junction bases with no gene match: 3. The CDR3 runs 13 residues. CDR3 region: CASSRTGDSPLHF. The CDR3 DNA sequence: TGTGCCAGCAGTCGGACAGGGGACTCACCCCTCCACTTT.